A selection of T cell receptor beta chains follows, all from one sample in a study of shared clonotypes between healthy human individuals. Produced via immunoSEQ multiplex PCR; TCRdb's table is partial and in-frame only. The sample consists of over a million clones, roughly 97% of them appearing once. Material for sequencing was naive CD4+ T cells sorted from blood. The source is a man aged 25-40 years in good health. Each CDR3 is given with its conserved first and last residue. The order of the fields is V gene, J gene, clone size, D gene, CDR3 DNA, CDR3 protein. The D gene is left open where the match is weak. Not all rows give a size; the values are once, few, many and, for expanded clones, a class.

TRBV5-4	TRBJ2-7	-	-	TGTGCCAGCAGCTTGGGTCAGGCCCACGAGCAGTACTTC	CASSLGQAHEQYF
TRBV7-9	TRBJ2-3	few	-	TGTGCCAGCAGCTTAGTCGGAGCTAGCACAGATACGCAGTATTTT	CASSLVGASTDTQYF
TRBV10-2	TRBJ2-7	-	-	TGCGCCAGCAGTCAGGGCCGCCGGTCCTACGAGCAGTACTTC	CASSQGRRSYEQYF
TRBV19	TRBJ2-3	-	TRBD1	TGTGCCGTATCACAGGGGCCCTCATATACGCAGTATTTT	CAVSQGPSYTQYF
TRBV27	TRBJ2-5	-	-	TGTGCCAGCCTTCGTTGGGAGGGGGGCCGAAAGACCCAGTACTTC	CASLRWEGGRKTQYF
TRBV10-3	TRBJ2-7	-	-	TGTGCCATCAGTGAGTCCGACAGCGGCTCCTACGAGCAGTACTTC	CAISESDSGSYEQYF
TRBV6-5	TRBJ2-7	-	TRBD2	TGTGCCAGCAGTACCACTAGCGGCTCCTACGAGCAGTACTTC	CASSTTSGSYEQYF
TRBV28	TRBJ2-7	-	-	TGTGCCAGCAGTTTAGAAATCCTCGACGAGCAGTACTTC	CASSLEILDEQYF
TRBV5-1	TRBJ2-7	-	TRBD1	TGCGCCAGCAGCCGGCAGACAGGGGTCGACTACGAGCAGTACTTC	CASSRQTGVDYEQYF
TRBV6-5	TRBJ2-7	-	TRBD2	TGTGCCAGCAGTCGATCCGGGACTAGCGACTACGAGCAGTACTTC	CASSRSGTSDYEQYF
TRBV11-2	TRBJ1-1	-	-	TGTGCCAGCAGCTTTCTGGGTCCGAACACTGAAGCTTTCTTT	CASSFLGPNTEAFF
TRBV6-1	TRBJ1-2	-	TRBD1	TGTGCCAGCAGTGGAGGACAGGCGTACTATGGCTACACCTTC	CASSGGQAYYGYTF
TRBV25-1	TRBJ1-2	-	-	TGTGCCAGCAGTGAACTTAGAGGCTATGGCTACACCTTC	CASSELRGYGYTF
TRBV5-1	TRBJ2-1	-	-	TGCGCCAGCAGCCCTGGACATGAAACCTACAATGAGCAGTTCTTC	CASSPGHETYNEQFF
TRBV28	TRBJ1-3	once	-	TGTGCCAGCAGAGGGATAGGGGTCCCTGGAGCTGGAAACACCATATATTTT	CASRGIGVPGAGNTIYF
TRBV27	TRBJ2-2	-	-	TGTGCCAGCAGCCGAGGTACGAACACCGGGGAGCTGTTTTTT	CASSRGTNTGELFF
TRBV30	TRBJ1-3	-	-	TGTGCCTGGAGTTCCCTTCTGGGAAACACCATATATTTT	CAWSSLLGNTIYF
TRBV7-8	TRBJ2-2	-	TRBD2	TGTGCCAGCAGCTTAGAGGGGACTAGCGCGTATGGGGGGGAGCTGTTTTTT	CASSLEGTSAYGGELFF
TRBV19	TRBJ1-1	-	-	TGTGCCAGTACCCCCGTGGGGCGGACTGAAGCTTTCTTT	CASTPVGRTEAFF
TRBV28	TRBJ2-2	-	TRBD2	TGTGCCAGCACCAACGGACTAGCGGGAGGAATGAACACCGGGGAGCTGTTTTTT	CASTNGLAGGMNTGELFF